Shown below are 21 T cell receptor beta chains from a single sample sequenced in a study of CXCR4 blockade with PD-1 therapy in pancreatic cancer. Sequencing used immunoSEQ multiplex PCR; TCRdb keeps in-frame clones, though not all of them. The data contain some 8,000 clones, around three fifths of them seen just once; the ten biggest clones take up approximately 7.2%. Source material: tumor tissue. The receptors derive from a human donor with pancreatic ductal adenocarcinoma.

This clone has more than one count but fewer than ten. The CDR3 reads CASITSGGSTDTQYF. CDR3 DNA sequence: TGTGCCAGCATAACTAGCGGGGGGAGCACAGATACGCAGTATTTT. This rearrangement joins TRBV2 to TRBJ2-3; TRBD2 aligns across 12 bases. Losses at the gene ends were 7 bases for V and 0 bases for J; bases not matched to a gene: 2. CDR1 and CDR2 from the germline V gene are SNHLY and FYNNEI. This CDR3 has 15 amino acids.

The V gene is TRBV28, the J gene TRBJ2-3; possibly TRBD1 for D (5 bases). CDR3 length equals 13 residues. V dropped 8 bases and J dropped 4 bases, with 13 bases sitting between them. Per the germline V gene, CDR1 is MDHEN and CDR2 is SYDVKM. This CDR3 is CASFRADSDTQYF. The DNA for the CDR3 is TGTGCCAGCTTCAGGGCTGACTCAGATACGCAGTATTTT.

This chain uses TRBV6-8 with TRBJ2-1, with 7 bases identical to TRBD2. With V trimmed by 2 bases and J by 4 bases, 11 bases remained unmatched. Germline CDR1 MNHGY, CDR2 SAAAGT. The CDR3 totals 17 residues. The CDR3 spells CASSYPFMERGYNEQFF. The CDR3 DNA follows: TGTGCCAGCAGTTACCCCTTTATGGAGCGGGGTTACAATGAGCAGTTCTTC.

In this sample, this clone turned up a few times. CDR3 loop: CASTFGSGRGNEQFF. CDR3 coding DNA: TGTGCCAGCACCTTTGGTAGCGGGAGGGGCAATGAGCAGTTCTTC. The V and J genes are TRBV9 and TRBJ2-1; 11 bases are shared with TRBD2. Per germline, CDR1 SGDLS and CDR2 YYNGEE. CDR3 length equals 15 residues. Unmatched junction bases numbered 8, after V lost 6 bases and J lost 6 bases.

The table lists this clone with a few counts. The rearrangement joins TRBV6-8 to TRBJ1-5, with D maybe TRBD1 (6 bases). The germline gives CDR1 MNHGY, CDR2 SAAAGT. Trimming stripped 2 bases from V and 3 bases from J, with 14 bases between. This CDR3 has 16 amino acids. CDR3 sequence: CASSYMKGVYNQPQHF. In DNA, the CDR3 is TGTGCCAGCAGTTACATGAAGGGGGTCTACAATCAGCCCCAGCATTTT.

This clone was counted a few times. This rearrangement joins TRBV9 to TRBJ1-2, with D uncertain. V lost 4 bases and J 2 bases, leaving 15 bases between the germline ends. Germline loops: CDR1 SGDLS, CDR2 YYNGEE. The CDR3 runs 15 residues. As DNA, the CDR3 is TGTGCCAGCAGCAATCGGACCGGACCAAACTATGGCTACACCTTC. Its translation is CASSNRTGPNYGYTF.

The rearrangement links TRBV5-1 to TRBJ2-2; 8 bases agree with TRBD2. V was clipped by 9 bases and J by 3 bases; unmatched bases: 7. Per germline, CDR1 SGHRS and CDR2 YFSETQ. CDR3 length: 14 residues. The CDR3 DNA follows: TGCGCCACCGGGACTAGTCCGGACACCGGGGAGCTGTTTTTT. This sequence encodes CATGTSPDTGELFF.

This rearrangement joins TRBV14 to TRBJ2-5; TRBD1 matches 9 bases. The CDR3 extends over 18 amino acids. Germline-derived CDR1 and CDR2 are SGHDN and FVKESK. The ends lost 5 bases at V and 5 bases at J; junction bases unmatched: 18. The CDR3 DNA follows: TGTGCCAGCAGCAACCCAACCGGGACAGGGTGGGTGACGGAGACCCAGTACTTC. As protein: CASSNPTGTGWVTETQYF.

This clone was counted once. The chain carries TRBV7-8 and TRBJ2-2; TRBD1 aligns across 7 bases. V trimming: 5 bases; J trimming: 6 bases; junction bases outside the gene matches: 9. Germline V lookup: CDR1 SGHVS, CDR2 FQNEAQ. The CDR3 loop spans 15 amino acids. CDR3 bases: TGTGCCAGCAGCCACGCGACAGGGATAGCCGGGGAGCTGTTTTTT. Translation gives CASSHATGIAGELFF.

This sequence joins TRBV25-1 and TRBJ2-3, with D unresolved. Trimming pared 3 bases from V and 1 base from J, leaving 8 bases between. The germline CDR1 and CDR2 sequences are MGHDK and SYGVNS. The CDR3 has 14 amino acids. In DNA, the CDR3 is TGTGCCAGCAGTGACGAGTCGCGCACAGATACGCAGTATTTT. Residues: CASSDESRTDTQYF.

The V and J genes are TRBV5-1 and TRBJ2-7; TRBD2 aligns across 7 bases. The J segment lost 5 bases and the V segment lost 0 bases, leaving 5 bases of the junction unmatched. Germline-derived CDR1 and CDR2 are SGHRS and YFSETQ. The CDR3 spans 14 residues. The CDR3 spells CASSLDVRGDEQYF. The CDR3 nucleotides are TGCGCCAGCAGCTTGGATGTCCGGGGGGACGAGCAGTACTTC. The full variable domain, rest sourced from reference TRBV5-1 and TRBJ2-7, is KAGVTQTPRYLIKTRGQQVTLSCSPISGHRSVSWYQQTPGQGLQFLFEYFSETQRNKGNFPGRFSGRQFSNSRSEMNVSTLELGDSALYLCASSLDVRGDEQYFGPGTRLTVT.

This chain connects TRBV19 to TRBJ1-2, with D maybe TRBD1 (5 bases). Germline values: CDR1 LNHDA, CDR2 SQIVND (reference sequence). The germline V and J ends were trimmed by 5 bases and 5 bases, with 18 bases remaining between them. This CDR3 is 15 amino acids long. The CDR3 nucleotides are TGTGCCAGTAGTCCCCAGGTGATGGGGACGTATGGCTACACCTTC. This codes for CASSPQVMGTYGYTF.

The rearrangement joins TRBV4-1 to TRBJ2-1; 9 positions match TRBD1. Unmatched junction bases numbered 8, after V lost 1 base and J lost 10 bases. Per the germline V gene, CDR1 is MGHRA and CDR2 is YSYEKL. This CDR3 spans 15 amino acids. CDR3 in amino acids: CASSQGPGQGREQFF. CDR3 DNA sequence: TGCGCCAGCAGCCAAGGGCCGGGACAGGGACGGGAGCAGTTCTTC.

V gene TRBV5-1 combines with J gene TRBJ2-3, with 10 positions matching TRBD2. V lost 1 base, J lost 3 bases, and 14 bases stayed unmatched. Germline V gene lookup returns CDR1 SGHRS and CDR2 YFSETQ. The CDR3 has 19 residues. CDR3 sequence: CASSLSFLSSGGLTDTQYF. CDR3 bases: TGCGCCAGCAGCTTGAGTTTTCTGTCTAGCGGGGGCCTAACAGATACGCAGTATTTT.

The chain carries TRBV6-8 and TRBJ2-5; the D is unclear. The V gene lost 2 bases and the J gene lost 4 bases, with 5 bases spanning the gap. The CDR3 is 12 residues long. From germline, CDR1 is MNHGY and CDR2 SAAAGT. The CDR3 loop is CASSYPIETQYF. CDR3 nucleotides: TGTGCCAGCAGTTACCCCATAGAGACCCAGTACTTC.

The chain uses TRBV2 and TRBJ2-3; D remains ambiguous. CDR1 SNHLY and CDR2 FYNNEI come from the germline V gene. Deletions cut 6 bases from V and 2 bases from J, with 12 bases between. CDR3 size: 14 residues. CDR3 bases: TGTGCCAGCAGCGATGGACGTCCCACAGATACGCAGTATTTT. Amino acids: CASSDGRPTDTQYF.

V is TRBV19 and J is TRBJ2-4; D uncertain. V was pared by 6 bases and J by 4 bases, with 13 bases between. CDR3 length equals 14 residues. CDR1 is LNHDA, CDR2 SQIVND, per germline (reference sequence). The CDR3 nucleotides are TGTGCCAGTAGCCGGACGGGCGCAAAAAACATTCAGTACTTC. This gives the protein CASSRTGAKNIQYF.

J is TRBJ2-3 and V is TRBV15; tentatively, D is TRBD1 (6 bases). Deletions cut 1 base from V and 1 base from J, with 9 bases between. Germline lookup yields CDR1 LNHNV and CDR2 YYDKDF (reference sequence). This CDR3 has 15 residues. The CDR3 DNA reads TGTGCCACCAGCAGAGCAGGGGCGGGCACAGATACGCAGTATTTT. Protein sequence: CATSRAGAGTDTQYF.

The CDR3 region has the DNA TGTGCCAGCAGTGTTTGGGGGAACACTGAAGCTTTCTTT. It translates to CASSVWGNTEAFF. The chain carries TRBV6-8 and TRBJ1-1; no clear D gene. The CDR3 loop spans 13 amino acids. Germline loops: CDR1 MNHGY, CDR2 SAAAGT. Trimming left V 5 bases short and J 1 base short, with 8 bases between.

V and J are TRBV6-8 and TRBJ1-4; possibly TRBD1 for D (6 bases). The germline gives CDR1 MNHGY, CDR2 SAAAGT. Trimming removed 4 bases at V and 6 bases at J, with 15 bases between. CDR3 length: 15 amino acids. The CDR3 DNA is TGTGCCAGCAGTTCCCCCCGGGGGCGGGATGAAAAACTGTTTTTT. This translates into CASSSPRGRDEKLFF.

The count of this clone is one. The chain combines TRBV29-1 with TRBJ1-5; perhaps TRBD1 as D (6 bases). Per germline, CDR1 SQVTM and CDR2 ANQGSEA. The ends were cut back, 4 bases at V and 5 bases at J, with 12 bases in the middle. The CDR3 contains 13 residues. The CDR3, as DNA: TGCAGCGTTGCCCGGGGGGGCGATCAGCCCCAGCATTTT. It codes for CSVARGGDQPQHF.